Presented here are 16 T cell receptor beta chains from one specimen sequenced in a study of T-cell reconstitution after alpha-beta-depleted transplantation in children. Construction of the TCRbeta library involved unique molecular identifiers. TCRdb re-called the PCR reads with MiXCR, one entry per CDR3 protein. The sample includes 300,000 to 400,000 distinct CDR3 sequences, 10% to 15% seen only once; the top ten take 3.5% to 4.5%. Here the sequenced sample was PBMCs, taken from the stem cell graft. Receptor source: a human donor who donated a stem cell graft to a child with Fanconi anemia.

The gene calls are TRBV7-9 and TRBJ1-6; TRBD1 matches at 7 bases. Germline-derived CDR1 and CDR2 are SEHNR and FQNEAQ (reference sequence). V shed 3 bases and J 0 bases; nucleotides not matched to a gene: 5. This CDR3 is built from 17 residues. The CDR3 protein is CASSFSTGVSYNSPLHF. DNA of the CDR3: TGTGCCAGCAGCTTCAGCACAGGGGTCTCCTATAATTCACCCCTCCACTTT.

This clonotype was picked up many times. The J gene is TRBJ1-2, the V gene TRBV3-1, with D perhaps matching TRBD1 (5 bases). The V gene lost 0 bases and the J gene lost 4 bases, with 15 bases spanning the gap. The CDR3 spans 16 residues. Germline V CDR1 and CDR2: LGHDT, YNNKEL (reference sequence). The CDR3 coding sequence is TGTGCCAGCAGCCAAGAATCTGGGTGGGGGACCTATGGCTACACCTTC. Translated: CASSQESGWGTYGYTF.

This clonotype showed up many times. V gene TRBV5-1 combines with J gene TRBJ2-7; the match to TRBD1 covers 7 bases. Per germline, CDR1 SGHRS and CDR2 YFSETQ. The trim removed 5 bases at V and 5 bases at J, leaving 13 bases unmatched. This CDR3 spans 15 amino acids. CDR3 region: CASRPQPGTDHEQYF. The CDR3 nucleotides are TGCGCCAGCAGACCTCAACCCGGGACAGATCACGAGCAGTACTTC. The whole variable domain, remainder taken from reference TRBV5-1 and TRBJ2-7, is KAGVTQTPRYLIKTRGQQVTLSCSPISGHRSVSWYQQTPGQGLQFLFEYFSETQRNKGNFPGRFSGRQFSNSRSEMNVSTLELGDSALYLCASRPQPGTDHEQYFGPGTRLTVT.

The rearrangement joins TRBV5-6 to TRBJ1-1; the D is unclear. The V end was cut by 0 bases, the J end by 7 bases, with 10 bases between. This CDR3 is 13 amino acids long. From germline, CDR1 is SGHDT and CDR2 YYEEEE. The CDR3 protein is CASSLGISDEAFF. The CDR3 region has the DNA TGTGCCAGCAGCTTGGGCATCAGCGATGAAGCTTTCTTT.

J is TRBJ2-7 and V is TRBV7-9, with 9 bases identical to TRBD1. J gave up 7 bases and V 6 bases, and 13 bases lay outside the gene matches. CDR1 is SEHNR, CDR2 FQNEAQ, per germline (reference sequence). There are 15 residues in the CDR3. The CDR3 DNA is TGTGCCAGCAGTCGCCGGGACAGGGAGTCTGAAGAGCAGTACTTC. This sequence encodes CASSRRDRESEEQYF.

The chain uses TRBV7-9 and TRBJ1-1, with 8 bases lining up with TRBD1. This CDR3 is 14 amino acids long. J gave up 7 bases and V 3 bases, and 7 bases lay outside the gene matches. Germline V gene data show CDR1 as SEHNR and CDR2 as FQNEAQ (reference sequence). The CDR3 spells CASSFLDRGREAFF. Written as DNA, the CDR3 is TGTGCCAGCAGCTTCTTAGACAGGGGCCGTGAAGCTTTCTTT.

About this clonotype itself: A much larger clonotype is one base distant, so this may be a read error. The conserved phenylalanine or tryptophan normally closing the CDR3 is absent here, so this likely arose from a read error. The DNA is omitted, as the CDR3 cannot be located on it reliably, and the CDR3 follows TCRdb's listing. The J gene is TRBJ1-2, the V gene TRBV19; the table's D gene call, TRBD1, was not cross checked with the DNA. Germline V CDR1 and CDR2: LNHDA, SQIVND (reference sequence). The CDR3 adds up to 14 amino acids, both ends counted. The CDR3 is CASSRGGTFNGYTC.

The V call is TRBV9, the J call TRBJ2-1; 10 nucleotides match TRBD2. Germline assignment: CDR1 SGDLS and CDR2 YYNGEE. The CDR3 has 16 amino acids. V lost 4 bases, J lost 3 bases, and 7 bases stayed unmatched. CDR3 nucleotides: TGTGCCAGCAGCCCGTATAGCGGGGGGATCTACAATGAGCAGTTCTTC. This gives the protein CASSPYSGGIYNEQFF.

The chain carries TRBV10-3 and TRBJ1-5; D not certain. The V gene's germline CDR1 is ENHRY and CDR2 SYGVKD. The CDR3 loop spans 14 amino acids. V gave up 8 bases and J gave up 0 bases, with 11 bases separating them. CDR3 DNA sequence: TGTGCCATCGAAGGAGGGAATAGCAATCAGCCCCAGCATTTT. Encoded protein: CAIEGGNSNQPQHF.

This clonotype was counted many times. This chain links TRBV7-9 with TRBJ1-1; D ambiguous. V lost 6 bases, J lost 11 bases, and 19 bases lay in between. Germline loops: CDR1 SEHNR, CDR2 FQNEAQ (reference sequence). This CDR3 is 13 amino acids long. CDR3 sequence (DNA): TGTGCCAGCAGTTACGGGTTGGTGGTGGGCGCTTTCTTT. As protein: CASSYGLVVGAFF.

This clonotype was seen a few times. One end of the junction does not line up with germline, which may come from a read error. The chain has TRBV9 and TRBJ1-1, with 9 nucleotides matching TRBD1. Germline CDR1 SGDLS, CDR2 YYNGEE. The CDR3 covers 17 residues. The CDR3 loop reads CASSVDPGQGLKTEAFF. As DNA, the CDR3 is TGTGCCAGCAGCGTAGACCCGGGACAGGGATTGAAAACTGAAGCTTTCTTT.

V and J are TRBV4-2 and TRBJ1-2, with 8 bases fitting TRBD1. The trim removed 0 bases at V and 8 bases at J, leaving 5 bases unmatched. Germline loops: CDR1 LGHNA, CDR2 YNFKEQ. The CDR3 totals 14 residues. CDR3 in DNA: TGTGCCAGCAGCCAAGAGGACAGGGCACGAGGCTACACCTTC. Translation gives CASSQEDRARGYTF.

V usage is TRBV6-2 or TRBV6-3 and J usage is TRBJ2-7; the D call may be TRBD1 or TRBD2 (5 bases each). CDR1 and CDR2 (germline): MNHEY, SVGEGT. The CDR3 consists of 15 residues. The germline V and J ends were trimmed by 6 bases and 0 bases, with 15 bases remaining between them. The CDR3 sequence is CASSAWDASSYEQYF. Here the CDR3 DNA reads TGTGCCAGCAGCGCCTGGGACGCTAGCTCCTACGAGCAGTACTTC.

This clonotype appeared many times. This sequence joins TRBV29-1 and TRBJ2-7; possible D gene TRBD1, 5 bases. Germline loops: CDR1 SQVTM, CDR2 ANQGSEA. V lost 5 bases and J 0 bases, leaving 17 bases between the germline ends. The CDR3 sequence is 15 residues long. The CDR3 DNA follows: TGCAGCGTTTGGTTAAGGGGCAACCCCTCCTACGAGCAGTACTTC. This encodes CSVWLRGNPSYEQYF.

This clonotype was found many times. The rearrangement uses TRBV3-1 and TRBJ1-6; D may be TRBD1 (5 bases). V dropped 4 bases and J dropped 8 bases, with 12 bases sitting between them. CDR3 size: 14 residues. Germline V gene lookup returns CDR1 LGHDT and CDR2 YNNKEL (reference sequence). This CDR3 is CASSRQRTDSPLHF. In DNA form, the CDR3 reads TGTGCCAGCAGCCGACAGCGGACGGATTCACCCCTCCACTTT.

This clonotype was observed at least ten times. V usage is TRBV12-3 or TRBV12-4 and J usage is TRBJ2-4, with 11 bases fitting TRBD1. After removal of 7 bases from V and 8 bases from J, the junction contained 10 bases not matched to a gene. The CDR3 has 15 amino acids. The CDR3 bases are TGTGCCAGCAATTCGGACAGGGGGCGCCCCGACATTCAGTACTTC. It yields the protein CASNSDRGRPDIQYF.